A selection of T cell receptor beta chains follows, all from one sample in a study of T cell responses to AZD1222 COVID-19 vaccine. Generated by immunoSEQ multiplex PCR, the TCRdb table keeps only in-frame clones and is missing some. The data contain 200,000 or so clones, about nine tenths of them seen just once; the ten biggest clones take up 0.99%. Sequenced material: peripheral blood, taken on day 0 of AZD1222 vaccination. The receptors originated from an adult in good health. Both conserved end residues are part of each CDR3. A D gene is named only where the DNA matches it firmly. Size is omitted from some rows. Given values are once, few, many or a class for expanded clones.

CDR3 DNA	CDR3 protein	CDR3 length	J gene	clone size	V gene	D gene
TGTGCCAGCAGACCCCAGGGCGCCTATGGCTATGGCTACACCTTC	CASRPQGAYGYGYTF	15	TRBJ1-2	.	TRBV6-5	.
TGCGCCAGCAGCAGGGACCACAATGAGCAGTTCTTC	CASSRDHNEQFF	12	TRBJ2-1	once	TRBV10-1	.
TGTGCCAGCAGTTTATTCCAGGGTCGATTCTACGAGCAGTACTTC	CASSLFQGRFYEQYF	15	TRBJ2-7	.	TRBV27	.
TGCAGCGGGGACAGGGGGCGATCCTACAATGAGCAGTTCTTC	CSGDRGRSYNEQFF	14	TRBJ2-1	.	TRBV29-1	TRBD1
TGTGCCAGCAGCGGACTAGACAACTACGAGCAGTACTTC	CASSGLDNYEQYF	13	TRBJ2-7	.	TRBV9	.
TGTGCCAGCAGACCCGGACAGGGAAACACCATATATTTT	CASRPGQGNTIYF	13	TRBJ1-3	few	TRBV12-3/TRBV12-4	.
TGTGCCAGCAGCTTAATCGGGAGATCCACAGATACGCAGTATTTT	CASSLIGRSTDTQYF	15	TRBJ2-3	.	TRBV11-3	.
TGTGCCCGCAGGGGGCGTAGTGTCAACATTCAGTACTTC	CARRGRSVNIQYF	13	TRBJ2-4	.	TRBV2	TRBD1
TGTGCCAGCAGACCCTTCGGTGCGGGGGCTCTCTCCGGGGAGCTGTTTTTT	CASRPFGAGALSGELFF	17	TRBJ2-2	.	TRBV13	.
TGTGCCAGCAGTTACTCCCGAGGAGCGGGGAAGGAGGACTCCTACGAGCAGTACTTC	CASSYSRGAGKEDSYEQYF	19	TRBJ2-7	.	TRBV6-2/TRBV6-3	TRBD2
TGTGCCAGTAGTATAGACTTGATAGCGGGAGGAGACTACAATGAGCAGTTCTTC	CASSIDLIAGGDYNEQFF	18	TRBJ2-1	.	TRBV19	TRBD2
TGTGCCAGCAGCTTTGTGGGACAGGGATATGGCTACACCTTC	CASSFVGQGYGYTF	14	TRBJ1-2	.	TRBV5-6	TRBD1
TGTGCCAGCAGCTTGGGTCAGACAGCTTTCTTT	CASSLGQTAFF	11	TRBJ1-1	.	TRBV11-3	.
TGTGCCGGGTCGTTGGGCAGCACAGATACGCAGTATTTT	CAGSLGSTDTQYF	13	TRBJ2-3	.	TRBV7-9	.
TGCGCCAGCAGCCAAGGTCTACAGGGGGGAGGGAACACTGAAGCTTTCTTT	CASSQGLQGGGNTEAFF	17	TRBJ1-1	.	TRBV4-3	TRBD1
TGTGCCAGCAGCCCTCGACAGGCTTCAGTGACCCAGTACTTC	CASSPRQASVTQYF	14	TRBJ2-5	.	TRBV14	.
TGTGCCAGCAGCCACGTGCGTGGGGCTAACTATGGCTACACCTTC	CASSHVRGANYGYTF	15	TRBJ1-2	once	TRBV3-1/TRBV3-2	.
TGTGCCAGCAGCTGGACTAGCCGAACGGAGACCCAGTACTTC	CASSWTSRTETQYF	14	TRBJ2-5	.	TRBV11-1	TRBD2
TGTGCCAGCAGTTACTCGAACGCAGGGGCGATAGCTTTCTTT	CASSYSNAGAIAFF	14	TRBJ1-1	few	TRBV6-5	.
TGTGCCAGCAGCCAAGATCCGGGGGCAAACACTGAAGCTTTCTTT	CASSQDPGANTEAFF	15	TRBJ1-1	.	TRBV3-1/TRBV3-2	.
TGTGCCAGCAGTTACCGACAGGGCAACACTGAAGCTTTCTTT	CASSYRQGNTEAFF	14	TRBJ1-1	.	TRBV6-5	TRBD1
TGTGCCAGCAGCTTGCGGGGTTCCTACGAGCAGTACTTC	CASSLRGSYEQYF	13	TRBJ2-7	.	TRBV7-2	.
TGTGCCAGCTCTCTTCGTAGCGGGAGCGGGGAGCAGTACTTC	CASSLRSGSGEQYF	14	TRBJ2-7	.	TRBV18	TRBD2
TGTGCCAGCAGCTTACCCTCCCTAGCCGGGGAGCTGTTTTTT	CASSLPSLAGELFF	14	TRBJ2-2	.	TRBV7-2	.
TGTGCCAGCAGACAACAGATCACCGGGGAGCTGTTTTTT	CASRQQITGELFF	13	TRBJ2-2	.	TRBV12-3/TRBV12-4	.
TGTGCCAGCAGTTTGCTCGCGGGCTCCTACGAGCAGTACTTC	CASSLLAGSYEQYF	14	TRBJ2-7	.	TRBV27	.
TGTGCCTGGATCGGGACAGGGCCTCGTTCTTCCCATTCACCCCTCCACTTT	CAWIGTGPRSSHSPLHF	17	TRBJ1-6	.	TRBV30	TRBD1
TGTGCCAGTAGTCTGTTCGGGGGGCGAGGCACTGAAGCTTTCTTT	CASSLFGGRGTEAFF	15	TRBJ1-1	.	TRBV19	.
TGTGCCAGCAGCAGCCGGGACTCCGACGTCCATAATTCACCCCTCCACTTT	CASSSRDSDVHNSPLHF	17	TRBJ1-6	.	TRBV21-1	.
TGTGCCAGCAGCTTGGGAGTTGGGGGCGATGACACTGAAGCTTTCTTT	CASSLGVGGDDTEAFF	16	TRBJ1-1	.	TRBV5-8	.
TGTGCCAGCAGCCAAACCTGGACAGGGGGCTTGGATGGCTACACCTTC	CASSQTWTGGLDGYTF	16	TRBJ1-2	.	TRBV6-2/TRBV6-3	TRBD1
TGCGCCAGCAGCTGGGACAGCGGGTCACCCCTCCACTTT	CASSWDSGSPLHF	13	TRBJ1-6	.	TRBV5-1	TRBD1
TGTGCCAGCAGCCGGGGGGCTTTCTACGAGCAGTACTTC	CASSRGAFYEQYF	13	TRBJ2-7	.	TRBV6-2/TRBV6-3	.
TGTGCCAGCAGCCAAGATGATTCCCGGGGGCGGGGAGCTTTCTTT	CASSQDDSRGRGAFF	15	TRBJ1-1	.	TRBV3-1/TRBV3-2	.
TGTGCCACCAGTGATTCAGGGGCTGGGGATGAGCAGTTCTTC	CATSDSGAGDEQFF	14	TRBJ2-1	.	TRBV24-1	.
TGCAGTGCGAGTGGGCACAGCGGGAGTGCGGGCGGGGAGCTGTTTTTT	CSASGHSGSAGGELFF	16	TRBJ2-2	.	TRBV20-1	TRBD2
TGCAGTCCACGTAAGGATACGCAGTATTTT	CSPRKDTQYF	10	TRBJ2-3	.	TRBV20-1	.
TGCGCCAGCAGTATGGACAGCTATGGCTACACCTTC	CASSMDSYGYTF	12	TRBJ1-2	once	TRBV10-2	.
TGTGCCAGCAGCGTAGTCCCGACGTCGGGGGGTGAAGCTTTCTTT	CASSVVPTSGGEAFF	15	TRBJ1-1	.	TRBV9	.
TGTGCCAGCACCCGGGGGGTCCCGAACACTGAAGCTTTCTTT	CASTRGVPNTEAFF	14	TRBJ1-1	.	TRBV6-5	.
TGTGCCATCAGTTCGGCGGGAATACAGGGCTCTAATGAAAAACTGTTTTTT	CAISSAGIQGSNEKLFF	17	TRBJ1-4	.	TRBV10-3	.
TGTGCCAGCAGCCAGCTAGCGGGAGACGAGCAGTACTTC	CASSQLAGDEQYF	13	TRBJ2-7	once	TRBV3-1/TRBV3-2	TRBD2
TGTGCCTCAAAAGTGGGCAGGGCCACCTACGAGCAGTACTTC	CASKVGRATYEQYF	14	TRBJ2-7	.	TRBV27	.
TGTGCCATCAGTAGGACTAGCACTGATGAGCAGTTCTTC	CAISRTSTDEQFF	13	TRBJ2-1	.	TRBV10-3	TRBD2
TGCGCCAGCAGCTTAGGGACAGTGTTTTCGGGGGAGCAGTACTTC	CASSLGTVFSGEQYF	15	TRBJ2-7	.	TRBV5-1	TRBD1